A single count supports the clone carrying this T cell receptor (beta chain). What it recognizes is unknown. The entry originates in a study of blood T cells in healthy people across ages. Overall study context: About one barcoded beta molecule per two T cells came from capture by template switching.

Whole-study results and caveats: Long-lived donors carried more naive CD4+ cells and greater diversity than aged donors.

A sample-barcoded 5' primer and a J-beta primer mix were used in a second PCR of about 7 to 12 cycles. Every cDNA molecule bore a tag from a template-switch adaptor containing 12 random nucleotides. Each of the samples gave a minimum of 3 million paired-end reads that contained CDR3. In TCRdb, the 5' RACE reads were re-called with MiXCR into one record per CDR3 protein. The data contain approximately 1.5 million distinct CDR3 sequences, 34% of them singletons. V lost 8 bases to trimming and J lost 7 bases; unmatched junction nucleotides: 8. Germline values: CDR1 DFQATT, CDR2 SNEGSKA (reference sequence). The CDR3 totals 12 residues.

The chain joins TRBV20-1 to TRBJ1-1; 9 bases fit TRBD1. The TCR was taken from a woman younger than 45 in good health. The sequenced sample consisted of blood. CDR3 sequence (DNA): TGCAGTACCTTTGACAGGGGGAATGAAGCTTTCTTT. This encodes CSTFDRGNEAFF.